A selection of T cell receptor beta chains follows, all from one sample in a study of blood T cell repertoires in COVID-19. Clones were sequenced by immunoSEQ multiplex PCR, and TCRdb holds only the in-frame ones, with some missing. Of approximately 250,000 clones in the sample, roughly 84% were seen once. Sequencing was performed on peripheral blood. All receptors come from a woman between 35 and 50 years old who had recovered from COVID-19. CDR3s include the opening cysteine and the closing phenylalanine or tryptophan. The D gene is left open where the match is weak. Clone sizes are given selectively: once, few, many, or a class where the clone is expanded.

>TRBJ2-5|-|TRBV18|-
TGTGCCAGCTCACCCACAAGCGATGGTGAGACCCAGTACTTC
CASSPTSDGETQYF
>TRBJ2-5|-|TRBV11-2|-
TGTGCCAGCAGCTTCGTATCCGGGACTCAACAAGAGACCCAGTACTTC
CASSFVSGTQQETQYF
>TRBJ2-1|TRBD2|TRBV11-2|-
TGTGCCAGCAGCTTAGGTATTAGCGGGGGCCGATACAATGAGCAGTTCTTC
CASSLGISGGRYNEQFF
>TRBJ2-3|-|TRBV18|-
TGTGCCAGCTCACCAAGCGATACGCAGTATTTT
CASSPSDTQYF
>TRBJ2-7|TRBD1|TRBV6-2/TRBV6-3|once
TGTGCCAGCAGCAGGGACAGGGTCTACGAGCAGTACTTC
CASSRDRVYEQYF
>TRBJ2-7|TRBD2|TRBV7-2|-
TGTGCCAGCAGCTTACCCCCAGAAGAGCGGGGGTCCTCCTACGAGCAGTACTTC
CASSLPPEERGSSYEQYF
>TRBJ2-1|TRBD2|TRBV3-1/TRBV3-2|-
TGTGCCAGCACCCGGGGACTAGCGTTTTACAATGAGCAGTTCTTC
CASTRGLAFYNEQFF
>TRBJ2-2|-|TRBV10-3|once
TGTGCCATCGGACAGAACACCGGGGAGCTGTTTTTT
CAIGQNTGELFF
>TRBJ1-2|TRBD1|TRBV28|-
TGTGCCAGCATAGACAGGGGCATATATGGCTACACCTTC
CASIDRGIYGYTF
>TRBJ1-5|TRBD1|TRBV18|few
TGTGCCAGCTCATCGGAAACAGGGGCCGATCAGCCCCAGCATTTT
CASSSETGADQPQHF
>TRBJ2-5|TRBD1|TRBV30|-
TGTGCCTGGACGACAGGGCTTTACCAAGAGACCCAGTACTTC
CAWTTGLYQETQYF
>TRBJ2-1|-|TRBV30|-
TGTGCCTGGTCCACTGGGGGGTTTATTATTGAGCAGTTCTTC
CAWSTGGFIIEQFF
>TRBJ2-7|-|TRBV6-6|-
TGTGCCAGCAGCCCCCAGGGGGGTTCGGGGTACGAGCAGTACTTC
CASSPQGGSGYEQYF
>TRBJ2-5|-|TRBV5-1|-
TGCGCCAGCACCACGACAGGGATCGGGACTGGGGAGACCCAGTACTTC
CASTTTGIGTGETQYF